The clone carrying this T cell receptor beta chain appeared a few times. The antigen remains undetermined. This entry belongs to a study of T-cell reconstitution after alpha-beta-depleted transplantation in children. The TCRbeta library was prepared with unique molecular identifiers. TCRdb analysed the PCR reads with MiXCR anew, one entry per CDR3 protein. Among 500,000 to 750,000 distinct CDR3 sequences listed, 10% to 15% were seen once. Study-level results: Approximately two months post-transplant, alpha-beta T cells reportedly originated from several hundred expanded graft clones. Surviving recipient T cells and thymic progenitors accounted for the high day-60 TCRbeta diversity observed in some patients. Newly generated T cells supplied most T-cell counts and diversity one year post-transplant.

The CDR3 loop spans 17 amino acids. Germline V gene sequence: CDR1 DFQATT, CDR2 SNEGSKA (reference sequence). Germline trimming cut 6 bases from V and 0 bases from J; bases unmatched to any gene: 15. The source was PBMCs, mostly from graft donor cells, collected 360 days after TCRalphabeta/CD19-depleted stem cell transplant. The sequence was obtained from a male patient aged 10 to 17 who had a stem cell transplant for acute myeloid leukemia, so the T cells may come from the graft donor. V usage is TRBV20-1 and J usage is TRBJ2-7; 9 bases map to TRBD2. The CDR3 sequence: CSAAHSWASGVSYEQYF. CDR3 nucleotides: TGCAGTGCCGCTCATTCTTGGGCTAGCGGGGTCTCCTACGAGCAGTACTTC.